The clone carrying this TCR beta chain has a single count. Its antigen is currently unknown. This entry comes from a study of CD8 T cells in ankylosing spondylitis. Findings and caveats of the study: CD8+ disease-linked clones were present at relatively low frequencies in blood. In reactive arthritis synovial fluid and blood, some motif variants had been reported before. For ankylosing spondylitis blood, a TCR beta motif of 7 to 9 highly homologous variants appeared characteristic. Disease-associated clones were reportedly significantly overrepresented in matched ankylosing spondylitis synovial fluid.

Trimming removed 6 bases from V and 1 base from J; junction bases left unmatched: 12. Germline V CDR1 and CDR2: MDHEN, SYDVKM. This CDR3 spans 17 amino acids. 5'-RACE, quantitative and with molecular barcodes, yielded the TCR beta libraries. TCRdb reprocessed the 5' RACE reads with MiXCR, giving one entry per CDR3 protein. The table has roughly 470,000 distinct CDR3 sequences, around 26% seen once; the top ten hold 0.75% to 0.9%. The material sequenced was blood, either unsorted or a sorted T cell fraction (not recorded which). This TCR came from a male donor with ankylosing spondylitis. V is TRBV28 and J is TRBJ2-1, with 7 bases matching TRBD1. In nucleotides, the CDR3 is TGTGCCAGCAGCACAGGGACAGCCGAGCGATCCTACAATGAGCAGTTCTTC. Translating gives CASSTGTAERSYNEQFF.